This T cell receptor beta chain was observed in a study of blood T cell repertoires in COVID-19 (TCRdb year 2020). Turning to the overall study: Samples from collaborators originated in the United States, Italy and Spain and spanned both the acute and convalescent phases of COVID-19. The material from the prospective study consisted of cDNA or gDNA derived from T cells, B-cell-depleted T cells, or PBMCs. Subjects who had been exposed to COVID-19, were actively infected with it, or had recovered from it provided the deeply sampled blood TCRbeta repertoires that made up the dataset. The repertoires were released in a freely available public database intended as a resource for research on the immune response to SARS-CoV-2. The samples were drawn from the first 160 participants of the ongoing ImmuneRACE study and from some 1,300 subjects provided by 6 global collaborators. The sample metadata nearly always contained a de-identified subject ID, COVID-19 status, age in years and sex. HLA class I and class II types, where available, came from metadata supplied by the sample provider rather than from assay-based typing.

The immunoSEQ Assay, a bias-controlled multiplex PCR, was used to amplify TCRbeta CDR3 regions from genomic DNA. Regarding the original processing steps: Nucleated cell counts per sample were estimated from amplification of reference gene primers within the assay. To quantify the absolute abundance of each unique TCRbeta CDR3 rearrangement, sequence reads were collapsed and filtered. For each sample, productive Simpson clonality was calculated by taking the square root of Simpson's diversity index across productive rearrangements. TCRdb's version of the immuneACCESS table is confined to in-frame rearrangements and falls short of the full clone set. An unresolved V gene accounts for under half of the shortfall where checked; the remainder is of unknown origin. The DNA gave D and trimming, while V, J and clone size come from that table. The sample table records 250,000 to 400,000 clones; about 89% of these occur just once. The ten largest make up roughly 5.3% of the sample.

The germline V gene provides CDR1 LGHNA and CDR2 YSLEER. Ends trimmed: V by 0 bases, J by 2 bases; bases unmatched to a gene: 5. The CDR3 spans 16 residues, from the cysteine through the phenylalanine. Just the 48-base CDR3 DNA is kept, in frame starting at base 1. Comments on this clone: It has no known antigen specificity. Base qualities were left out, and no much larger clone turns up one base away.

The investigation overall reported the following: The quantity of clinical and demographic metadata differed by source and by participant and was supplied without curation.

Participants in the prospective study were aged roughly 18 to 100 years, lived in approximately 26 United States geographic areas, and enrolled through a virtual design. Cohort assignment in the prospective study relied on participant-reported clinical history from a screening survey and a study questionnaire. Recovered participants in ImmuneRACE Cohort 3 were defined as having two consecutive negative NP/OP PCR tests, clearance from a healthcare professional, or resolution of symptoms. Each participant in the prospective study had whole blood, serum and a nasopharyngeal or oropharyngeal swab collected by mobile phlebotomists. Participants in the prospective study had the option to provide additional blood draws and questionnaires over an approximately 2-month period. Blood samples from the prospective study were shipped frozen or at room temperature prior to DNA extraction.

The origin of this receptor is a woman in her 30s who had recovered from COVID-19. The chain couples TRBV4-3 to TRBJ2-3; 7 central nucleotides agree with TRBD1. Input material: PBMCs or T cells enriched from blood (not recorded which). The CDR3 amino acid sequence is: CASSQDRGTLTDTQYF. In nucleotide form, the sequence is TGCGCCAGCAGCCAAGACAGGGGGACCCTCACAGATACGCAGTATTTT.